This TCR beta chain is from a study of T cells in narcolepsy. The CDR3 runs to 14 residues. CDR1 and CDR2 from the germline V gene are SGHAT and FQNNGV. V was trimmed by 1 base and J by 5 bases, leaving 11 bases between them. Sequencing was performed with immunoSEQ multiplex PCR; in TCRdb, only in-frame clones are kept and a portion is missing. The sample records approximately 25,000 clones, 55% to 65% being singletons. Source material: memory (CD45RA-) CD4+ T cells from blood. The TCR sequence derives from a human donor in good health. This chain joins TRBV11-2 and TRBJ2-5; no clear D gene. The CDR3, as DNA: TGTGCCAGCAGCTTAGGCGCTTTCGGGGAGACCCAGTACTTC. Encoded protein: CASSLGAFGETQYF.